This T cell receptor beta chain was identified in a study of blood T cell repertoires in COVID-19. Study at large: Sites in the United States, Italy and Spain provided acute and convalescent COVID-19 samples. PBMCs, B-cell-depleted T cells, or T cells provided the cDNA or gDNA that made up the material.

Assay: immunoSEQ multiplex PCR; the TCRdb copy retains only in-frame clones and omits some. The sample includes 60,000 to 90,000 clones, 74% seen only once; the top ten take just over 2.5%. Sequencing was performed on peripheral blood. This TCR came from a human donor with acute or convalescent COVID-19. The donor label of this sample is uncertain.

CDR3 sequence: CASRLNMNTEAFF. As DNA, the CDR3 is TGCGCCAGCAGACTAAACATGAACACTGAAGCTTTCTTT. The gene calls are TRBV10-1 and TRBJ1-1; D not certain. In germline, CDR1 is WNHNN, CDR2 SYGVQD (reference sequence). This CDR3 region has 13 residues. Between the trimmed V and J ends, which lost 6 bases and 0 bases, there was a span of 8 bases.